This record concerns one T cell receptor (beta chain) sequence. Its antigen remains unknown. These data originate in a study of vaccination and CD4 T cells after COVID-19. For the study at large: Vaccination of participants consisted of two doses of either BNT162b2 or mRNA-1273 vaccine.

Cultured CD4+ T cell DNA was sequenced using the Oncomine TCR Beta short-read assay. Genomic DNA was isolated from CD4+ T cells that had been cultured. MiXCR, run by TCRdb on the PCR reads, gives a single entry per CDR3 protein. The data show some 8,000 distinct CDR3 sequences, 25% to 40% seen once. CDR1 SGHRS and CDR2 YFSETQ come from the germline V gene. CDR3 length: 13 amino acids. J was trimmed by 7 bases and V by 3 bases; bases with no gene match: 1. Treatment denoted: approximately 11-day PBMC culture with coronavirus spike peptide pools or control peptides (ViraFEST assay). Unexposed donor CD4+ T cells predated the COVID-19 pandemic, collected 2011-2018. Fresh IL-2 medium was used to replace half of the medium on days 3 and 7.

The material sequenced was CD4+ T cells from blood, cultured in vitro. The chain couples TRBV5-1 to TRBJ2-1, with 10 bases lining up with TRBD1. The TCR comes from a human donor in good health. This CDR3 reads CASSSDRGNEQFF. CDR3 DNA sequence: TGCGCCAGCAGCTCGGACAGGGGGAATGAGCAGTTCTTC.